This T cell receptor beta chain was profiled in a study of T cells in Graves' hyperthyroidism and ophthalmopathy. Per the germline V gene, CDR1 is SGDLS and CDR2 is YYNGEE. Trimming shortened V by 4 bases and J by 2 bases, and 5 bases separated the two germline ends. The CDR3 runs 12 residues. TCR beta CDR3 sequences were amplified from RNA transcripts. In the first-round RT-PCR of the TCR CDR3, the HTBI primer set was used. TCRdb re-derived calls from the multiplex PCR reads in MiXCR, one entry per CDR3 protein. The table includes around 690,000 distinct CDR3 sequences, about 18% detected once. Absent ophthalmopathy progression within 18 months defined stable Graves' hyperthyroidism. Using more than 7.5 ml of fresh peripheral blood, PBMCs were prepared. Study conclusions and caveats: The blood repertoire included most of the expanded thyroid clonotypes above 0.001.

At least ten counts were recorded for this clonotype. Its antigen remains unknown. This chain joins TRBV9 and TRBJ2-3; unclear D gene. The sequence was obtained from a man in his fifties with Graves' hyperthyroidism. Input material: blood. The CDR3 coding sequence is TGTGCCAGCAGCCAAAACACAGATACGCAGTATTTT. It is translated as CASSQNTDTQYF.